This TCR beta chain was recorded in a study of blood T cell repertoires in COVID-19. Whole-study context: The cDNA or gDNA used as material had been derived from T cells, B-cell-depleted T cells, or PBMCs.

This clone was detected once. Patients in Seattle were enrolled during active infection, then followed longitudinally. The V and J ends lost 7 bases and 4 bases, in that order; junction bases with no gene match: 12. There are 16 residues in the CDR3. Germline CDR1 LNHDA, CDR2 SQIVND (reference sequence). As originally analysed: Reference gene primers were amplified, and this amplification served to estimate nucleated cell counts. Profiled with immunoSEQ multiplex PCR; TCRdb holds only in-frame clones, not every one. The V and J calls and clone size were taken over from that table, and D and trimming were inferred from the DNA. The sample has about 170,000 clones, approximately 86% seen once.

The J gene is TRBJ1-3, the V gene TRBV19; 8 bases are a match to TRBD1. Sequenced input: peripheral blood. The TCR was taken from a middle-aged woman with COVID-19, enrolled during active disease. CDR3 residues: CASTQDRQGPGNTIYF. CDR3 bases: TGTGCCAGTACCCAGGACCGACAGGGGCCCGGAAACACCATATATTTT. Complete variable domain (other parts from reference TRBV19 and TRBJ1-3): DGGITQSPKYLFRKEGQNVTLSCEQNLNHDAMYWYRQDPGQGLRLIYYSQIVNDFQKGDIAEGYSVSREKKESFPLTVTSAQKNPTAFYLCASTQDRQGPGNTIYFGEGSWLTVV.